This T cell receptor beta chain appears in the sequencing data of a study of T cell responses to AZD1222 COVID-19 vaccine. Overall study: Pooling was applied to second doses at about 4 or about 12 weeks.

TCRdb keeps only in-frame clones here, not all; method: immunoSEQ multiplex PCR. The table lists some 180,000 clones, 90% of them singletons, with roughly 6% in the top ten. Germline V gene lookup returns CDR1 SGHTA and CDR2 FQGNSA. V was shortened by 5 bases and J by 10 bases, with 14 bases between the two germline ends. This CDR3 spans 12 amino acids. This material consisted of peripheral blood, taken on day 0 of AZD1222 vaccination. The chain is built from TRBV7-2 and TRBJ1-1; D might be TRBD1 (6 bases). This TCR came from an adult in good health. The DNA for the CDR3 is TGTGCCAGCAGCCCGGGACACGACGGAGCTTTCTTT. Amino acid sequence: CASSPGHDGAFF.